This TCR beta chain was captured by sequencing in a study of cytomegalovirus exposure and HLA in healthy donors. Study-wide background: Early on, a data release was issued that held approximately 92 million unique TCRs from HLA-typed donors. The study's findings and limits: Further analysis, carried out later, found HLA-associated TCR beta chains more clonally expanded than equally common other chains.

The primer mix had 60 Vbeta and 13 Jbeta primers. Data came from immunoSEQ multiplex PCR; TCRdb stores just in-frame clones and leaves some out. The repertoire consists of 250,000 to 350,000 clones, with 75% to 90% occurring once and the leading ten covering 3.5% to 4%. Concerning this clone itself: Its antigen remains unknown.

This CDR3 is built from 18 residues. V gave up 3 bases and J gave up 3 bases; unmatched junction bases: 14. Germline CDR1 reads LGHNA; CDR2 reads YSLEER. The sample was PBMCs. The TCR originated in a man aged 40-55 years in good health and CMV-seropositive. The rearrangement links TRBV4-3 to TRBJ2-1; the match to TRBD2 covers 7 bases. The CDR3 DNA sequence: TGCGCCAGCAGCCAGGCGGTGACTAGCATTTTTAGCTACAATGAGCAGTTCTTC. This sequence encodes CASSQAVTSIFSYNEQFF.